A selection of T cell receptor beta chains follows, all from one sample in a study of blood T cell repertoires in COVID-19. Using immunoSEQ multiplex PCR, the repertoire was profiled, and TCRdb retains in-frame clones only, with some absent. The data hold roughly 260,000 clones, with 88% observed a single time. Sequenced material: peripheral blood. The receptors shown here come from a man in his fifties or sixties who had recovered from COVID-19. Each CDR3 is given with its conserved first and last residue. Each record gives: clone size, J gene, V gene, D gene, CDR3 DNA, CDR3 protein. The D gene is left open where the match is weak. Only some rows state a clone size, as once, few, many or a class for expanded clones.

NA | TRBJ1-4 | TRBV5-8 | NA | TGTGCCAGCAGCATAGGACTCGGCACGAATGAAAAACTGTTTTTT | CASSIGLGTNEKLFF
NA | TRBJ2-5 | TRBV7-6 | TRBD1 | TGTGCCAGCAGCTTAGGGTTGGGGGGACAGGGTGAGACCCAGTACTTC | CASSLGLGGQGETQYF
once | TRBJ2-3 | TRBV29-1 | NA | TGCAGCGTTGAAAGAAGTCGGGGCACAGATACGCAGTATTTT | CSVERSRGTDTQYF
NA | TRBJ2-6 | TRBV23-1 | TRBD1 | TGCGCCAGCACCCTAGGGGGACAGGGATTCCCTGGGGCCAACGTCCTGACTTTC | CASTLGGQGFPGANVLTF
NA | TRBJ2-7 | TRBV11-2 | NA | TGTGCCAGCAGCTTAGATTCGGGGGTTAGCGAGCAGTACTTC | CASSLDSGVSEQYF
NA | TRBJ2-2 | TRBV7-2 | TRBD1 | TGTGCCAGCAGCATGCGGACAGGCGACACCGGGGAGCTGTTTTTT | CASSMRTGDTGELFF
NA | TRBJ2-7 | TRBV6-5 | TRBD1 | TGTGCCAGCAGTCGGGACAGGGGGTCGTACGAGCAGTACTTC | CASSRDRGSYEQYF
NA | TRBJ2-3 | TRBV5-1 | NA | TGCGCCAGCATGGAGGCGGGGAGCACAGATACGCAGTATTTT | CASMEAGSTDTQYF
NA | TRBJ1-2 | TRBV5-1 | NA | TGCGCCAGCAGCTTAGCGACAGCCTTGGGAGGCTACACCTTC | CASSLATALGGYTF
NA | TRBJ1-4 | TRBV9 | TRBD1 | TGTGCCAGCAGCCCCTTCGGGACAGGAGGCTTCACTAATGAAAAACTGTTTTTT | CASSPFGTGGFTNEKLFF
NA | TRBJ1-2 | TRBV10-1 | NA | TGCGCCAGCAGTGACGGGAATTGCCCATTACAAGGTGGGCGGTGTGGCTACACCTTC | CASSDGNCPLQGGRCGYTF
few | TRBJ1-6 | TRBV5-1 | TRBD1 | TGCGCCAGCAGCCGGTCGACAGGGGGCGAATCCTATAATTCACCCCTCCACTTT | CASSRSTGGESYNSPLHF
NA | TRBJ2-5 | TRBV5-6 | NA | TGTGCCAGCAGCTTGGCCAGGGGGGCCCAAGAGACCCAGTACTTC | CASSLARGAQETQYF
NA | TRBJ2-7 | TRBV4-2 | TRBD2 | TGTGCCAGCAGCCAAGGGACTAGCGGTGGAGGAGGGCAGTACTTC | CASSQGTSGGGGQYF
NA | TRBJ2-3 | TRBV7-2 | TRBD2 | TGTGCCAGCAGCTTAAGAACGGGGGGGGCAGATACGCAGTATTTT | CASSLRTGGADTQYF
NA | TRBJ1-1 | TRBV7-8 | NA | TGTGCCAGCAGCTTAAGGAGGACTGAAGCTTTCTTT | CASSLRRTEAFF
NA | TRBJ2-7 | TRBV25-1 | NA | TGTGCCAGCAGTGAATACTACCAAGCTGACGAGCAGTACTTC | CASSEYYQADEQYF
NA | TRBJ1-1 | TRBV3-1/TRBV3-2 | TRBD1 | TGTGCCAGCAGCGACCGACAGGGATTCACTGAAGCTTTCTTT | CASSDRQGFTEAFF
NA | TRBJ1-3 | TRBV9 | NA | TGTGCCAGCAGCGTAGGGGGCCAATCTGGAAACACCATATATTTT | CASSVGGQSGNTIYF
NA | TRBJ2-6 | TRBV7-2 | TRBD1 | TGTGCCAGCAGCCCCAGGACAGGGTCTGGGGCCAACGTCCTGACTTTC | CASSPRTGSGANVLTF
NA | TRBJ2-7 | TRBV6-5 | TRBD1 | TGTGCCAGCAGTTTCCCCGGACAGGGGGCTTCCTACGAGCAGTACTTC | CASSFPGQGASYEQYF
NA | TRBJ2-1 | TRBV6-1 | TRBD2 | TGTGCCAGCAGTGACCGGACTAGACGGGTTATCGGTGAGCAGTTCTTC | CASSDRTRRVIGEQFF
few | TRBJ2-6 | TRBV5-1 | TRBD2 | TGCGCCAGCACCCATGGGGGGGCTGGGGCCAACGTCCTGACTTTC | CASTHGGAGANVLTF
NA | TRBJ1-5 | TRBV19 | TRBD1 | TGTGCCAGTAGCTCGCCGGGCAGGGGGTCGGTTCAGCCCCAGCATTTT | CASSSPGRGSVQPQHF
NA | TRBJ2-5 | TRBV12-2 | NA | TGTGCAAGTCGCTTCGGACTAGCGGGGGGTAGTGATAAGGGGACCCAGTACTTC | CASRFGLAGGSDKGTQYF
NA | TRBJ1-5 | TRBV18 | TRBD1 | TGTGCCAGCTCACCCGACAGGGATCAGCCCCAGCATTTT | CASSPDRDQPQHF
once | TRBJ2-3 | TRBV6-7 | NA | TGTGCCAGCAGTTACTACAGGGTTGGCACAGATACGCAGTATTTT | CASSYYRVGTDTQYF
NA | TRBJ2-5 | TRBV5-1 | TRBD2 | TGCGCCAGCAGCCCGGGACTAGCAGAGGAGACCCAGTACTTC | CASSPGLAEETQYF
NA | TRBJ2-3 | TRBV19 | TRBD2 | TGTGCCAGTAGTATAGGGGTAGCGGGGTTCACAGATACGCAGTATTTT | CASSIGVAGFTDTQYF
few | TRBJ2-7 | TRBV5-6 | TRBD1 | TGTGCCAGCAGCTTAACAGGGGGGTTTTTGAGAGAGCAGTACTTC | CASSLTGGFLREQYF
NA | TRBJ2-3 | TRBV7-7 | TRBD2 | TGTGCTAGCAGCTTAGGGCGGGGGGGCCAAGATACGCAGTATTTT | CASSLGRGGQDTQYF
NA | TRBJ1-2 | TRBV11-2 | TRBD1 | TGTGCCAGCAGCCCGAACCGGGACAGGGGGCGGACCTTC | CASSPNRDRGRTF
NA | TRBJ2-2 | TRBV13 | TRBD1 | TGTGCCAGCAGCTTCTGGCGCGGGACAGGGAGTTCCGGGGAGCTGTTTTTT | CASSFWRGTGSSGELFF
NA | TRBJ1-2 | TRBV7-9 | NA | TGTGCCAGCAGCCCTTCTAGGGAGAACGGACGGTCCCCATGCTACACCTTC | CASSPSRENGRSPCYTF
once | TRBJ2-7 | TRBV30 | TRBD1 | TGTGCCTGGAGCCGACCGGGACAGGGTAGCTCCTACGAGCAGTACTTC | CAWSRPGQGSSYEQYF
NA | TRBJ1-2 | TRBV6-5 | NA | TGTGCCAGCAGCCGGACAGCGTACTATGGCTACACCTTC | CASSRTAYYGYTF
once | TRBJ1-1 | TRBV7-2 | NA | TGTGCCAGCAGCCCACGGGGAGGGCCCACTGAAGCTTTCTTT | CASSPRGGPTEAFF
NA | TRBJ1-1 | TRBV7-9 | NA | TGTGCCAGCAGCTTAGAGGGTGAGGGCACTGAAGCTTTCTTT | CASSLEGEGTEAFF
NA | TRBJ2-5 | TRBV11-2 | NA | TGTGCCAGCAGCTTAGCAGAGGGCCGCCAAGAGACCCAGTACTTC | CASSLAEGRQETQYF